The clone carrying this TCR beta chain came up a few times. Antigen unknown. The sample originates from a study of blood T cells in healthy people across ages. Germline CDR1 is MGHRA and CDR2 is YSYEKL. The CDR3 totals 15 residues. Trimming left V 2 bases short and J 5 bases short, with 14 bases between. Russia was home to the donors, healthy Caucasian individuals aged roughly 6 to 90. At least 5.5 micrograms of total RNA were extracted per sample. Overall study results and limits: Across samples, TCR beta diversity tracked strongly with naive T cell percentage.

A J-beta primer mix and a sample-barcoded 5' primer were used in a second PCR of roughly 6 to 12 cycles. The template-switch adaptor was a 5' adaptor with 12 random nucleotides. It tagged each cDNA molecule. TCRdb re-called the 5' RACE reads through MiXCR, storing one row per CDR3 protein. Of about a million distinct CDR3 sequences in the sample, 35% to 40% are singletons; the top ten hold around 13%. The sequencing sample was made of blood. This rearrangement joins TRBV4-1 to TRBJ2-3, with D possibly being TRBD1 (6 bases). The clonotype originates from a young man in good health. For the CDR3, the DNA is TGCGCCAGCAGCCAATATTCAGGGGAGAGAGATACGCAGTATTTT. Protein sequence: CASSQYSGERDTQYF.